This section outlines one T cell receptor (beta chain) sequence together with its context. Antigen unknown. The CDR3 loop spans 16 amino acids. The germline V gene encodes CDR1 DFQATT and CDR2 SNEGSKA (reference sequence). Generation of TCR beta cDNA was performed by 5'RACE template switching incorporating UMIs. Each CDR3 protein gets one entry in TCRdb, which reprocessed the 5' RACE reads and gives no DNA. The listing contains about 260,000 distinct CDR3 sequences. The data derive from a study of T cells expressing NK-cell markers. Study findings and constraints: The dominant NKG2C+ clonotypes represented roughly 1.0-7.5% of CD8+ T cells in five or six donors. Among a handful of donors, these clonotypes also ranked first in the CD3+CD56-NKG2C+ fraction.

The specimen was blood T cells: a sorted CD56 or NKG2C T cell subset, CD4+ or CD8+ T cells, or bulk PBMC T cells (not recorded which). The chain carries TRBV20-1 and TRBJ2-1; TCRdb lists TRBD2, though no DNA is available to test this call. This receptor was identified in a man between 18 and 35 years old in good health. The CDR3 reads CSASGSSGNVINEQFF.